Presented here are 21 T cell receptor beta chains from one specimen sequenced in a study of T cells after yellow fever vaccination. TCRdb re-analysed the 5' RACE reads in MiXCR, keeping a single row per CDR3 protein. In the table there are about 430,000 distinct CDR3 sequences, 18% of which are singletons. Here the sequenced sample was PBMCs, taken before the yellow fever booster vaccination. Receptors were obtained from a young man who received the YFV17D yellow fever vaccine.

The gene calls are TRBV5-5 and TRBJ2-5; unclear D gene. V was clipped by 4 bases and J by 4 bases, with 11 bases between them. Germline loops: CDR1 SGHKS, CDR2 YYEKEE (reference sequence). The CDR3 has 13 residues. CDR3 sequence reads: CASSPPWGETQYF. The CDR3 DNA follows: TGTGCCAGCAGCCCTCCTTGGGGAGAGACCCAGTACTTC.

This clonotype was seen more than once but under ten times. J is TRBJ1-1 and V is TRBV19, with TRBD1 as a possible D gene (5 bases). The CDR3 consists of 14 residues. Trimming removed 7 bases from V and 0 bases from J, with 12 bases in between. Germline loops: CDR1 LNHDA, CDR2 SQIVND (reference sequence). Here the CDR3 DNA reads TGTGCCAGTAACAGGCCTCTGCTGAACACTGAAGCTTTCTTT. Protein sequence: CASNRPLLNTEAFF.

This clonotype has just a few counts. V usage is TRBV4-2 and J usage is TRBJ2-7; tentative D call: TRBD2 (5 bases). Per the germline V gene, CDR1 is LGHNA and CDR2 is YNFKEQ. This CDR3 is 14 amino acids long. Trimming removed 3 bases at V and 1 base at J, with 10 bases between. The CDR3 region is CASSQGRGSYEQYF. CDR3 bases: TGTGCCAGCAGCCAGGGAAGAGGGTCCTACGAGCAGTACTTC.

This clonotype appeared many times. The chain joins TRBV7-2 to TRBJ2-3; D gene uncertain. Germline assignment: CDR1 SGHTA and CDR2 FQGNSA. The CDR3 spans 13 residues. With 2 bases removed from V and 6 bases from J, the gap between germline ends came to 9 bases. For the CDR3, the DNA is TGTGCCAGCAGCTTAACCCCCTGGGATACGCAGTATTTT. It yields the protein CASSLTPWDTQYF.

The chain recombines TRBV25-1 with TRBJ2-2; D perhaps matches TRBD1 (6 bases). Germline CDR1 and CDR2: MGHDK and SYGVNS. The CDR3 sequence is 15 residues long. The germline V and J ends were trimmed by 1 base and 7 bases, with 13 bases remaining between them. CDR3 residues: CASSESHRAGGELFF. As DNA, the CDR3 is TGTGCCAGCAGTGAATCCCACAGGGCTGGCGGGGAGCTGTTTTTT.

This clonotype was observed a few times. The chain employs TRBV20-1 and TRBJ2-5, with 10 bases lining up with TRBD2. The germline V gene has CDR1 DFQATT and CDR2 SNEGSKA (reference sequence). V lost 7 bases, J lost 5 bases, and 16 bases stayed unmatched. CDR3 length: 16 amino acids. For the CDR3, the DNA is TGCAGTGTTAAAACGCCTAAGCGGGGGGGCCACGAGACCCAGTACTTC. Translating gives CSVKTPKRGGHETQYF.

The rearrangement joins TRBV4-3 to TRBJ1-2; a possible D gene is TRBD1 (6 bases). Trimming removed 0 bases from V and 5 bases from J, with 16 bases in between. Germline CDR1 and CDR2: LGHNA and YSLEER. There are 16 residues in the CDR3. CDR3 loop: CASSQEGSGGAYGYTF. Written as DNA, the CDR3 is TGCGCCAGCAGCCAAGAGGGCAGCGGGGGGGCGTATGGCTACACCTTC.

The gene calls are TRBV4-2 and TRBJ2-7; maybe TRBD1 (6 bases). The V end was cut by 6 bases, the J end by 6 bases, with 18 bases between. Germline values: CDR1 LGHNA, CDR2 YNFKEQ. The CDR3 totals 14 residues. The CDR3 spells CASSYKRDNCEQYV. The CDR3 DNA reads TGTGCCAGCAGTTACAAAAGGGACAACTGCGAGCAGTACGTC.

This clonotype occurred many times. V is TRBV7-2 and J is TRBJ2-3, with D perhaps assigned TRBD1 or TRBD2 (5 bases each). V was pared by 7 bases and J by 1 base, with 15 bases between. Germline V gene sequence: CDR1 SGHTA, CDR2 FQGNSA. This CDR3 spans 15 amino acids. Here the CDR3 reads CASTEVGARTDTQYF. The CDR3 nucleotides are TGTGCCAGCACTGAGGTCGGGGCCCGCACAGATACGCAGTATTTT.

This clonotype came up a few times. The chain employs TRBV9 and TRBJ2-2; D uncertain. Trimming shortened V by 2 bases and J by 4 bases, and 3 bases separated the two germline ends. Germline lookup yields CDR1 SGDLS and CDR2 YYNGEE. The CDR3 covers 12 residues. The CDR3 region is CASSVSTGELFF. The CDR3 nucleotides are TGTGCCAGCAGCGTTTCCACCGGGGAGCTGTTTTTT.

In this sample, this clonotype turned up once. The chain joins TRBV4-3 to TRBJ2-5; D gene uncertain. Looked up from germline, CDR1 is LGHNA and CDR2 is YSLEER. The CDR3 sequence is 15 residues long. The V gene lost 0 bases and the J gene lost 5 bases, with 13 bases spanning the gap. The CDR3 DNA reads TGCGCCAGCAGCCAAGAGGTTCGGGTGGGGGAGACCCAGTACTTC. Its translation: CASSQEVRVGETQYF.

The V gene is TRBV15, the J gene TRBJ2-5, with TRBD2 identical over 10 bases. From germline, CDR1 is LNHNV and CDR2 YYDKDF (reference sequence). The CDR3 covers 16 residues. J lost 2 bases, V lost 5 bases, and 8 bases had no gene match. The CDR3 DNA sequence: TGTGCCACCAGCGCCCAGGCTAGCGGGGGACAAGAGACCCAGTACTTC. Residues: CATSAQASGGQETQYF.

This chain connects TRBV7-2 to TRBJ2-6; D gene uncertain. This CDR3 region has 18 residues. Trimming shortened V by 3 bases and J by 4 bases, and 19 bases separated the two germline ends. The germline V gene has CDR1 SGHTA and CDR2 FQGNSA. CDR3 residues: CASSFPPPRRSGANVLTF. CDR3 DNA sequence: TGTGCCAGCAGCTTCCCCCCACCCCGCCGTTCCGGGGCCAACGTCCTGACTTTC. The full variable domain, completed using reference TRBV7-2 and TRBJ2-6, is GAGVSQSPSNKVTEKGKDVELRCDPISGHTALYWYRQSLGQGLEFLIYFQGNSAPDKSGLPSDRFSAERTGGSVSTLTIQRTQQEDSAVYLCASSFPPPRRSGANVLTFGAGSRLTVL.

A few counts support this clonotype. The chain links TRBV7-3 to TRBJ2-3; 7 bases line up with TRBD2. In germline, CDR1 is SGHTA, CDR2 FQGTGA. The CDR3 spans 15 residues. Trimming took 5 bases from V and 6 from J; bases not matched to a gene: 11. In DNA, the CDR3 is TGTGCCAGCAGCCCTGATCGGACTAGAATGGATACGCAGTATTTT. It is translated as CASSPDRTRMDTQYF.

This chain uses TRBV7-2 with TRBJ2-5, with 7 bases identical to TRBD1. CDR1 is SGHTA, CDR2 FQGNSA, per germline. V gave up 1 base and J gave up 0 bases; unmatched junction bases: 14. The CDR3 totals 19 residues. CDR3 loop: CASSLVGQRPGIYQETQYF. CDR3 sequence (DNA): TGTGCCAGCAGCTTAGTGGGACAGAGACCAGGAATTTACCAAGAGACCCAGTACTTC.

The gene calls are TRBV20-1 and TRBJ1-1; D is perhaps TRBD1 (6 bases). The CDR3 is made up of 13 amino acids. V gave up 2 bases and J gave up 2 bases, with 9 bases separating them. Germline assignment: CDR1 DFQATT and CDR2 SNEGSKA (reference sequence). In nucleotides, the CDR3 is TGCAGTGCTAGAAAGACAGGAAACACTGAAGCTTTCTTT. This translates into CSARKTGNTEAFF.

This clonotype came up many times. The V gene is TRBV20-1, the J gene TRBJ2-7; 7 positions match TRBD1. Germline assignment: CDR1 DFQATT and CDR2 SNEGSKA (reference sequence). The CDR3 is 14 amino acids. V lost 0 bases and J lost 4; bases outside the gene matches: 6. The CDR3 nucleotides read TGCAGTGCTAGAGATGAAGGGACAGATTACGAGCAGTACTTC. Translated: CSARDEGTDYEQYF.

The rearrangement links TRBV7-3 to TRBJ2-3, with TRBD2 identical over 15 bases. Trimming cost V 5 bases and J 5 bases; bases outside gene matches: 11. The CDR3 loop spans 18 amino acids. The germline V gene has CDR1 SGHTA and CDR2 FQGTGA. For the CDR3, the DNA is TGTGCCAGCAGCGTGGGACTAGCGGGGGGTCACCTCGTAGATACGCAGTATTTT. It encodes CASSVGLAGGHLVDTQYF.

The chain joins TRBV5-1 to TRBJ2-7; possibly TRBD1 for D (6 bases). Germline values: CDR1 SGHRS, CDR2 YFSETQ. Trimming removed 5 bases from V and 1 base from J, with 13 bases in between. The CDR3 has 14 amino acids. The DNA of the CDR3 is TGCGCCAGCAGAAGGGCAGGGGATTCCTACGAGCAGTACGTC. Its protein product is CASRRAGDSYEQYV.

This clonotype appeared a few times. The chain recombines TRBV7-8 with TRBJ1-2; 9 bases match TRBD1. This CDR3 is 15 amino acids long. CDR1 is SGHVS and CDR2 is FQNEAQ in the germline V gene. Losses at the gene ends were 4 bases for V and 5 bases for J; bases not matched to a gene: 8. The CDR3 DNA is TGTGCCAGCAGCTCCTCGGGACAGGGTCGGTATGGCTACACCTTC. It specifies CASSSSGQGRYGYTF.

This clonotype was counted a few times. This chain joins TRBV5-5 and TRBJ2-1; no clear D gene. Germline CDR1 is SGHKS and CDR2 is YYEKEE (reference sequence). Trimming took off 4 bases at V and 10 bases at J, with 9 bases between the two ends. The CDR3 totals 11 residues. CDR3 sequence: CASSPSREQFF. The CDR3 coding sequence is TGTGCCAGCAGCCCCAGTCGCGAGCAGTTCTTC.